The T cell receptor beta chain under discussion was sequenced for a study of blood T cell repertoires in COVID-19. Study summary: Nucleic acid was either cDNA or gDNA, and it came from T cells, B-cell-depleted T cells, or PBMCs.

As processed by the authors: Amplified reference gene primers provided the basis for estimating nucleated cell counts. Sequencing used immunoSEQ multiplex PCR; TCRdb keeps in-frame clones, though not all of them. V and J calls and clone size are as listed in that table; D and trimming were resolved from the DNA. Among some 100,000 clones listed, 75% to 85% were seen once. The CDR3 runs to 14 residues. Trimming pared 4 bases from V and 2 bases from J, leaving 11 bases between. CDR1 is MNHEY and CDR2 is SVGEGT in the germline V gene. This sequence joins TRBV6-2 or TRBV6-3 and TRBJ1-2, with a possible D match to TRBD1 (6 bases). The receptor's source is a human donor in a cohort sampled during active COVID-19. Input material: peripheral blood. CDR3 DNA: TGTGCCAGCAGTTCGGACAGCTACAACTATGGCTACACCTTC. Protein: CASSSDSYNYGYTF.